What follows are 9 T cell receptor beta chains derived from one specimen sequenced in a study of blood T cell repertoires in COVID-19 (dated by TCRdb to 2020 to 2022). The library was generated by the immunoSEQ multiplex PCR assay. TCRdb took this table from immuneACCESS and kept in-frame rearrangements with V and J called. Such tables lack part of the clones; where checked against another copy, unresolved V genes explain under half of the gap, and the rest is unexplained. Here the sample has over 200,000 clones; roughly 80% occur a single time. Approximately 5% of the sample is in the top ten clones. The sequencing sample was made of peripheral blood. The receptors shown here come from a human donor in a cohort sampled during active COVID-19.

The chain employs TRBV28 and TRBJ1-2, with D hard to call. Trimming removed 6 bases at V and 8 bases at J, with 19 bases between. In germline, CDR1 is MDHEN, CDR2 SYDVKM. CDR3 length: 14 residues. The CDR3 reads CASSLRASWRGYTF. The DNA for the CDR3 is TGTGCCAGCAGCCTCCGGGCCTCCTGGAGGGGCTACACCTTC.

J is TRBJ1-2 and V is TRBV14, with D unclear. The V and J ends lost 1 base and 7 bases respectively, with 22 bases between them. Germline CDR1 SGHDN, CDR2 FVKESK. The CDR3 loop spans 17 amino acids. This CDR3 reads CASSQANRGKVFRGYTF. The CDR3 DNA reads TGTGCCAGCAGCCAAGCGAACCGGGGAAAGGTATTCCGTGGCTACACCTTC.

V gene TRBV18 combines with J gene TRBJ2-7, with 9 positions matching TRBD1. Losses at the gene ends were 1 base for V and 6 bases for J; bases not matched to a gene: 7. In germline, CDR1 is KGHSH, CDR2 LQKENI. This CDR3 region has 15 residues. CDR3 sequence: CASSPRGQGEGEQYF. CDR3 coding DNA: TGTGCCAGCTCACCACGGGGACAGGGAGAAGGCGAGCAGTACTTC.

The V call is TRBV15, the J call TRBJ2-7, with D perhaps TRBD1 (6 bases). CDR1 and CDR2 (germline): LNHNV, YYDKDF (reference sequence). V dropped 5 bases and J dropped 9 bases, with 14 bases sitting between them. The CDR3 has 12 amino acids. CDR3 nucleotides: TGTGCCACCAGCTGGCCACAGGGCGGGCAGTACTTC. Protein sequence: CATSWPQGGQYF.

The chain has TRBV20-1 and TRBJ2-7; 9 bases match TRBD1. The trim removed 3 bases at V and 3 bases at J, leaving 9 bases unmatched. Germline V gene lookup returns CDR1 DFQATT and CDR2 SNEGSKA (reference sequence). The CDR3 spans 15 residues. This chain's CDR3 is CSASTPRDRDYEQYF. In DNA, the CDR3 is TGCAGTGCTAGTACGCCCAGGGACAGGGACTACGAGCAGTACTTC.

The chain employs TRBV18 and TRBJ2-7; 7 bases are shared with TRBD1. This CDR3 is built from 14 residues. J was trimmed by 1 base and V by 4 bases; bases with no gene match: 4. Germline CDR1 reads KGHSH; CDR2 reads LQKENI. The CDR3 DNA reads TGTGCCAGCTCACTCCGGGACAGATCCTACGAGCAGTACTTC. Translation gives CASSLRDRSYEQYF. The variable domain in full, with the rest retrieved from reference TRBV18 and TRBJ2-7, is NAGVMQNPRHLVRRRGQEARLRCSPMKGHSHVYWYRQLPEEGLKFMVYLQKENIIDESGMPKERFSAEFPKEGPSILRIQQVVRGDSAAYFCASSLRDRSYEQYFGPGTRLTVT.

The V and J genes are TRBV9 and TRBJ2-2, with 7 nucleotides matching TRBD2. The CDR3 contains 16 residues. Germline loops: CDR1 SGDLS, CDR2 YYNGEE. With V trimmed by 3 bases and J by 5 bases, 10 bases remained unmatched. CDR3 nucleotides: TGTGCCAGCAGCGCTCAACTAGCGAAGTTGACCGGGGAGCTGTTTTTT. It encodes CASSAQLAKLTGELFF. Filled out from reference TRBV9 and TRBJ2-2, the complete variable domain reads DSGVTQTPKHLITATGQRVTLRCSPRSGDLSVYWYQQSLDQGLQFLIQYYNGEERAKGNILERFSAQQFPDLHSELNLSSLELGDSALYFCASSAQLAKLTGELFFGEGSRLTVL.

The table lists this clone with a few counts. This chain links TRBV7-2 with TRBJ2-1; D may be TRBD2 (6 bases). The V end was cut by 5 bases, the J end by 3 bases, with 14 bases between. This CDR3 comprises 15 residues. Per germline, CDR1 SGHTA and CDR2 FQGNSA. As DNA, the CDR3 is TGTGCCAGCAGCCTACTGCATAGCGGCTACAATGAGCAGTTCTTC. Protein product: CASSLLHSGYNEQFF.

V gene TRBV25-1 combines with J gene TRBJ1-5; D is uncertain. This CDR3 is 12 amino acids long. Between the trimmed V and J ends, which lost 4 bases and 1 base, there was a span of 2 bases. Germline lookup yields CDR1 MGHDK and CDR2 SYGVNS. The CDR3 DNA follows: TGTGCCAGCAGTGCGAGCAATCAGCCCCAGCATTTT. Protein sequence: CASSASNQPQHF.